This T cell receptor (beta chain) appears in the sequencing data of a study of T cell responses to AZD1222 COVID-19 vaccine. For this clone: Antigen: not known.

The V segment lost 4 bases and the J segment 4 bases; nucleotides outside the gene matches: 8. CDR3 length equals 15 residues. The germline gives CDR1 SGHTA, CDR2 FQGNSA. Assay used: immunoSEQ multiplex PCR; TCRdb lists only in-frame clones, some missing. This sample has under 80,000 clones; 81% occur once, and the top ten carry 20% to 30%. Broader study findings: Spike was spanned by vaccine-associated CD4 TCRs, which were dominant at 160-218 and 743-854. Baseline seropositivity characterized only six AZD1222 recipients. Targets within unmutated variant regions were reportedly found for nearly half of spike-specific TCRs. The peak T cell response came first, and repertoires were sampled only after it.

This receptor was taken from an adult who received the AZD1222 COVID-19 vaccine. The material sequenced was peripheral blood, taken 28 days after the second AZD1222 dose. The J gene is TRBJ2-5, the V gene TRBV7-2, with TRBD1 identical over 8 bases. The CDR3 nucleotides read TGTGCCAGCAGCTCAAGACAGGGGTGGAGAGAGACCCAGTACTTC. Its translation is CASSSRQGWRETQYF.